This TCR beta chain was observed in a study of shared clonotypes between healthy human individuals. TCRdb's table, derived via immunoSEQ multiplex PCR, lists solely in-frame clones and lacks some. The profile covers around 480,000 clones, with nearly 80% appearing a single time and around 13% taken by the ten largest. Trimming pared 6 bases from V and 4 bases from J, leaving 16 bases between. The CDR3 sequence is 15 residues long. CDR1 and CDR2 (germline): WSHSY, SAAADI. The chain combines TRBV10-2 with TRBJ1-5, with TRBD1 as a possible D gene (6 bases). This receptor was identified in a woman in her thirties or forties in good health. Some clones in this sample may be carry-over from other donors' samples. Sequencing was carried out using PBMCs. CDR3 region: CASRPPGHLNQPQHF. As DNA, the CDR3 is TGCGCCAGCAGGCCCCCGGGACACCTAAATCAGCCCCAGCATTTT.